The clone carrying this T cell receptor (beta chain) was observed at least ten times. What it binds is not known. The sample belongs to a study of regulatory T cells in long-lasting Graves disease. Findings and limits, study-wide: Favored usage of TRBV28, TRBJ1-2 and TRBJ2-5 was recorded in persistent disease.

The time point: newly diagnosed GD, antithyroid drugs for less than 3 months. Scientists built the TCR library using RNA that was extracted from PBMCs. Arm-PCR with iRepertoire HTBI primers amplified the CDR3 regions for these TCR beta libraries. Using its own MiXCR run on the multiplex PCR reads, TCRdb lists one record per CDR3 protein. The sample shows about 540,000 distinct CDR3 sequences, roughly 13% of them seen only once. The CDR3 consists of 15 residues. V was clipped by 7 bases and J by 0 bases, with 14 bases between them. Separately, the same data were catalogued under a study of T cells in Graves' hyperthyroidism and ophthalmopathy.

The source material was peripheral blood mononuclear cells (PBMCs), sampled at new diagnosis, from a patient treated with antithyroid drugs. The receptor comes from a man aged 25 to 40 with Graves disease. The rearrangement links TRBV12-3 or TRBV12-4 to TRBJ2-3; D is undetermined. CDR3 region: CASTWTVPSTDTQYF. In DNA, the CDR3 is TGTGCCAGCACCTGGACGGTTCCTAGCACAGATACGCAGTATTTT.